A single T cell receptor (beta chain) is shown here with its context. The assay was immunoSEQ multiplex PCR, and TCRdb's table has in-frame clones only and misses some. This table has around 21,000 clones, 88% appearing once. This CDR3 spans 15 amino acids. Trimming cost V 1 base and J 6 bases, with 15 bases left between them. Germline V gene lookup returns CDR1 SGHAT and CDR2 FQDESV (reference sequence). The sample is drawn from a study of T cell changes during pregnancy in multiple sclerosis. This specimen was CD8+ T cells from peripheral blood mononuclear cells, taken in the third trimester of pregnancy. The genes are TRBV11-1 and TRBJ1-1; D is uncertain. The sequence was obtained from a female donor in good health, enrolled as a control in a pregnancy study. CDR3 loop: CASSLDLGSGAEAFF. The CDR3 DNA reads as TGTGCCAGCAGCTTAGATCTAGGTTCGGGTGCTGAAGCTTTCTTT.